This TCR beta chain emerged from a study of blood T cell repertoires in COVID-19 (dated by TCRdb to the early 2020s). Turning to the overall study: Collaborator samples came from the United States, Italy and Spain and covered acute and convalescent phases of COVID-19. The material from the prospective study consisted of cDNA or gDNA derived from T cells, B-cell-depleted T cells, or PBMCs. Subjects who had been exposed to COVID-19, were actively infected with it, or had recovered from it provided the deeply sampled blood TCRbeta repertoires that made up the dataset. The repertoires were released in a freely available public database meant as a resource for research on the immune response to SARS-CoV-2. The samples were drawn from two sources: the first 160 participants of the ongoing ImmuneRACE study, and some 1,300 subjects contributed by 6 global collaborators. Nearly every sample came with metadata listing a de-identified subject ID, COVID-19 status, age in years and sex. HLA class I and class II types, where available, came from metadata supplied by the sample provider rather than from assay-based typing.

This clone was seen a few times. The clone's antigen remains unknown. No much larger clonotype is one base removed from it; base qualities were not supplied. The CDR3 goes from the cysteine to the phenylalanine over 15 residues. Only CDR3 DNA is held: 45 bases, read in frame from base 1. The germline V gene supplies CDR1 KGHSH and CDR2 LQKENI. V sheds 2 bases and J sheds 4 bases, leaving 14 bases between their ends. The immunoSEQ Assay, a bias-controlled multiplex PCR, was used to amplify TCRbeta CDR3 regions from genomic DNA. The authors' analysis ran thus. Nucleated cell counts per sample were estimated from amplification of reference gene primers within the assay. Sequence reads were collapsed and filtered to measure the absolute abundance of every unique TCRbeta CDR3 rearrangement. For each sample, productive Simpson clonality was calculated as the square root of Simpson's diversity index across productive rearrangements. Not all clones reach the TCRdb copy of this immuneACCESS table, which keeps in-frame sequences only. Checked studies attribute under half of the gap to unresolved V genes and leave the rest unexplained. V, J and clone size derive from that table, while D and trimming were established from the DNA sequence. Present in this sample are 150,000 to 190,000 clones, roughly nine tenths of which were seen just once. The ten largest account for about 15% of the sample.

The collaborating institutions used their own protocols to collect whole blood in K2EDTA tubes. Collaborator samples were shipped for TCRbeta analysis as frozen whole blood, isolated PBMCs, or DNA extracted from either sample type. The paper as a whole reports these results and caveats: The quantity of clinical and demographic metadata differed by source and by participant and was supplied without curation.

In this chain, TRBV18 is recombined with TRBJ1-1; a weak D assignment points to TRBD1 (5 bases agree). The sequenced sample consisted of peripheral blood. The TCR originated in a woman aged 35 to 49 with acute or convalescent COVID-19. CDR3 region: CASSPLEGAGTEAFF. The sequenced DNA is TGTGCCAGCTCACCATTGGAAGGGGCAGGCACTGAAGCTTTCTTT.